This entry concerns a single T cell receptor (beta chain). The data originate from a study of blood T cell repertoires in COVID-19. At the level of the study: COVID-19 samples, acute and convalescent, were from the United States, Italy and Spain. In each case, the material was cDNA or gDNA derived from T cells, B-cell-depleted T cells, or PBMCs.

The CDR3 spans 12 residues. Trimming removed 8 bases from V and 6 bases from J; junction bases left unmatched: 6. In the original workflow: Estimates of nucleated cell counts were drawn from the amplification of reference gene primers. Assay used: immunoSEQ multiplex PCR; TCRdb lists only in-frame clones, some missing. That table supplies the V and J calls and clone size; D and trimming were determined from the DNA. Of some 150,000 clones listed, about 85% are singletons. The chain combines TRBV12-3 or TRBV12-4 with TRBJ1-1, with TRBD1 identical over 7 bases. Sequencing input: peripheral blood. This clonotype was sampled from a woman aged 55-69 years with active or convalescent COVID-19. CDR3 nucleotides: TGTGCCAGCTGGGACAGAGGGGCTGAAGCTTTCTTT. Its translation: CASWDRGAEAFF.